These 17 T cell receptor beta chains originate from one sample sequenced in a study of shared clonotypes between healthy human individuals (dated by TCRdb to the early 2020s). CD8 naive samples were obtained by positive selection for CCR7 among CD45RO-negative cells, yielding a CD45RA+CCR7+ population from which TemRA cells were excluded. To prepare the library, the immunoSEQ multiplex PCR assay was applied. TCRdb limited this immuneACCESS table to in-frame rearrangements with V and J called. A share of clones is missing; checked studies link under half to unresolved V genes, and the rest is unexplained. This sample gives about 2.1 million clones in total; just over 90% of them show up just once. Approximately 1.6% of the sample is taken by the ten largest. Material for sequencing was naive CD8+ T cells from PBMCs. The sample's cell subset or site label is to be understood as: CD45RA+CCR7+. The receptors derive from a man aged 18 to 35 in good health. Some clones in this sample may be carry-over from other donors' samples.

For the CDR3, the DNA is TGCAGCGCCATAGGTCTAGCGGGATTCACAGATACGCAGTATTTT. This sequence encodes CSAIGLAGFTDTQYF. The chain employs TRBV29-1 and TRBJ2-3; TRBD2 agrees at 9 bases. There are 15 residues in the CDR3. Trimming at V came to 7 bases and at J to 2 bases, leaving 10 bases not matched to a gene. Per the germline V gene, CDR1 is SQVTM and CDR2 is ANQGSEA.

This chain uses TRBV28 with TRBJ2-3; tentatively, D is TRBD2 (7 bases). Germline-derived CDR1 and CDR2 are MDHEN and SYDVKM. V lost 5 bases to trimming and J lost 5 bases, with 20 bases between them. The CDR3 is made up of 16 amino acids. This CDR3 is CASSPLGGRDQDTQYF. In DNA, the CDR3 is TGTGCCAGCAGTCCGCTCGGGGGGCGCGATCAAGATACGCAGTATTTT. The full variable domain, completed using reference TRBV28 and TRBJ2-3, is DVKVTQSSRYLVKRTGEKVFLECVQDMDHENMFWYRQDPGLGLRLIYFSYDVKMKEKGDIPEGYSVSREKKERFSLILESASTNQTSMYLCASSPLGGRDQDTQYFGPGTRLTVL.

The genes are TRBV18 and TRBJ1-4, with 7 bases that match TRBD1. In germline, CDR1 is KGHSH, CDR2 LQKENI. This CDR3 comprises 14 residues. The J segment lost 5 bases and the V segment lost 3 bases, leaving 3 bases of the junction unmatched. CDR3 DNA sequence: TGTGCCAGCTCACCCGGGACAGTGAATGAAAAACTGTTTTTT. This encodes CASSPGTVNEKLFF.

The table lists this clone with a count of one. The chain employs TRBV7-8 and TRBJ2-1, with D perhaps matching TRBD2 (6 bases). V lost 4 bases and J 3 bases, leaving 10 bases between the germline ends. Germline CDR1 SGHVS, CDR2 FQNEAQ. This CDR3 spans 14 amino acids. For the CDR3, the DNA is TGTGCCAGCAGCTCCGGACTAAACTACAATGAGCAGTTCTTC. Translated, it gives CASSSGLNYNEQFF. The whole variable domain, filled in from reference TRBV7-8 and TRBJ2-1, reads GAGVSQSPRYKVAKRGQDVALRCDPISGHVSLFWYQQALGQGPEFLTYFQNEAQLDKSGLPSDRFFAERPEGSVSTLKIQRTQQEDSAVYLCASSSGLNYNEQFFGPGTRLTVL.

The V gene is TRBV7-8, the J gene TRBJ2-7; D not certain. V dropped 4 bases and J dropped 3 bases, with 10 bases sitting between them. CDR1 and CDR2 from the germline V gene are SGHVS and FQNEAQ. The CDR3 sequence is 13 residues long. This CDR3 is CASSSPEHYEQYF. The CDR3 DNA sequence: TGTGCCAGCAGCTCCCCCGAGCACTACGAGCAGTACTTC.

J is TRBJ2-5 and V is TRBV27; D remains ambiguous. CDR3 length: 17 residues. Germline CDR1 reads MNHEY; CDR2 reads SMNVEV (reference sequence). V gave up 5 bases and J gave up 1 base, with 20 bases separating them. Here the CDR3 DNA reads TGTGCCAGCAGTCCGACCGCCCGTAGGTGGAGCCAAGAGACCCAGTACTTC. It is translated as CASSPTARRWSQETQYF.

The chain has TRBV28 and TRBJ2-7, with 10 bases identical to TRBD2. CDR1 is MDHEN, CDR2 SYDVKM, per germline. CDR3 size: 16 residues. The trim removed 5 bases at V and 5 bases at J, leaving 12 bases unmatched. The CDR3 coding sequence is TGTGCCAGCAGTCCAATAGCGGGAGGACCTAGGGACGAGCAGTACTTC. Translated: CASSPIAGGPRDEQYF.

This clone has only a few counts. This sequence joins TRBV30 and TRBJ1-5; TRBD1 might be the D (5 bases). Trimming pared 2 bases from V and 6 bases from J, leaving 11 bases between. The CDR3 has 13 amino acids. Germline CDR1 reads GTSNPN; CDR2 reads SVGIG (reference sequence). The CDR3 DNA reads as TGTGCCTGGAGTCAGGGAATTGGTCAGCCCCAGCATTTT. Translating gives CAWSQGIGQPQHF.

The CDR3 loop reads CASSPPTLPGYYGYTF. The CDR3 coding sequence is TGTGCCAGCTCACCACCAACACTTCCCGGGTATTATGGCTACACCTTC. The chain combines TRBV18 with TRBJ1-2; D call uncertain. V lost 0 bases, J lost 5 bases, and 16 bases lay in between. The CDR3 length is 16 residues. Germline CDR1 is KGHSH and CDR2 is LQKENI.

This chain uses TRBV19 with TRBJ2-1; no clear D gene. V was pared by 1 base and J by 8 bases, with 12 bases between. The CDR3 is 14 residues long. In germline, CDR1 is LNHDA, CDR2 SQIVND (reference sequence). The CDR3: CASSIVLPGHEQFF. The CDR3, as DNA: TGTGCCAGTAGTATAGTGCTTCCCGGCCATGAGCAGTTCTTC. The variable domain in full, completed from reference TRBV19 and TRBJ2-1, reads DGGITQSPKYLFRKEGQNVTLSCEQNLNHDAMYWYRQDPGQGLRLIYYSQIVNDFQKGDIAEGYSVSREKKESFPLTVTSAQKNPTAFYLCASSIVLPGHEQFFGPGTRLTVL.

The chain carries TRBV9 and TRBJ2-1; TRBD2 matches at 13 bases. The V gene end was trimmed by 3 bases and the J gene end by 7 bases; junction bases not matched to a gene: 7. Germline-derived CDR1 and CDR2 are SGDLS and YYNGEE. The CDR3 length is 16 residues. CDR3 nucleotide sequence: TGTGCCAGCAGCGCGGGACTAGCGGGACGGGCTAATGAGCAGTTCTTC. Amino acid sequence: CASSAGLAGRANEQFF.

Written as DNA, the CDR3 is TGTGCCAGCAGCTCCACTCGACAGGGGGGACACAATGAGCAGTTCTTC. Translated: CASSSTRQGGHNEQFF. This chain joins TRBV11-3 and TRBJ2-1; TRBD1 agrees at 9 bases. V was clipped by 4 bases and J by 5 bases; unmatched bases: 9. The CDR3 loop spans 16 amino acids. Germline CDR1 reads SGHNT; CDR2 reads YENEEA.

The rearrangement uses TRBV11-2 and TRBJ2-1; perhaps TRBD1 as D (6 bases). V lost 1 base, J lost 4 bases, and 20 bases lay in between. In germline, CDR1 is SGHAT, CDR2 FQNNGV. This CDR3 comprises 18 residues. CDR3: CASSLVKGEEARYNEQFF. As DNA, the CDR3 is TGTGCCAGCAGCTTAGTAAAGGGGGAAGAGGCTAGGTACAATGAGCAGTTCTTC.

The chain has TRBV18 and TRBJ1-4, with 10 bases identical to TRBD1. The CDR3 is 16 amino acids. Looked up from germline, CDR1 is KGHSH and CDR2 is LQKENI. After removal of 4 bases from V and 5 bases from J, the junction contained 7 bases not matched to a gene. CDR3 loop: CASSHPGTGVNEKLFF. DNA of the CDR3: TGTGCCAGCTCACATCCCGGGACAGGGGTCAATGAAAAACTGTTTTTT. The full variable domain, in which reference TRBV18 and TRBJ1-4 provide the parts outside the CDR3, is NAGVMQNPRHLVRRRGQEARLRCSPMKGHSHVYWYRQLPEEGLKFMVYLQKENIIDESGMPKERFSAEFPKEGPSILRIQQVVRGDSAAYFCASSHPGTGVNEKLFFGSGTQLSVL.

This sequence joins TRBV7-6 and TRBJ2-7; 12 nucleotides align to TRBD1. Germline V gives CDR1 SGHVS, CDR2 FNYEAQ. The CDR3 loop spans 15 amino acids. The V and J ends lost 5 bases and 5 bases, in that order; junction bases with no gene match: 7. CDR3 residues: CASSRDRGRIHEQYF. CDR3 sequence (DNA): TGTGCCAGCAGCAGGGACAGGGGGCGTATCCACGAGCAGTACTTC.

The CDR3 DNA reads as TGCGCCAGCAGCCAAGCGGGACAGCGAGCCGTCGCCGGGGAGCTGTTTTTT. It codes for CASSQAGQRAVAGELFF. The J gene is TRBJ2-2, the V gene TRBV4-1, with TRBD1 identical over 7 bases. Germline V gene lookup returns CDR1 MGHRA and CDR2 YSYEKL. J was trimmed by 6 bases and V by 1 base; bases with no gene match: 11. This CDR3 spans 17 amino acids.

In this sample, this clone turned up once. This CDR3 is CASSIGGRLNNEQFF. In nucleotides, the CDR3 is TGTGCCAGTAGTATCGGGGGCCGCCTCAACAATGAGCAGTTCTTC. The rearrangement joins TRBV19 to TRBJ2-1, with D possibly called TRBD1 or TRBD2 (6 bases each). This CDR3 spans 15 amino acids. Germline CDR1 reads LNHDA; CDR2 reads SQIVND (reference sequence). V was clipped by 3 bases and J by 5 bases, with 14 bases between them.